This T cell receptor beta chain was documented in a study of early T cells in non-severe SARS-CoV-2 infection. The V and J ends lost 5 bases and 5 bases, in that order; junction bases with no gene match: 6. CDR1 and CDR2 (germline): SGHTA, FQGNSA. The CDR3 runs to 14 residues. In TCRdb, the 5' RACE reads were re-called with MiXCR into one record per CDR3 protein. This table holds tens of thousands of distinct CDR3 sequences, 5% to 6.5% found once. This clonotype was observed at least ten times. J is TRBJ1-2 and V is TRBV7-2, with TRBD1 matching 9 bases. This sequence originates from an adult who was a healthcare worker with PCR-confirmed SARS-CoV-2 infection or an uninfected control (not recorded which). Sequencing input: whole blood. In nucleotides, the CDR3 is TGTGCCAGCAGCGGACGGACAGGGGATTATGGCTACACCTTC. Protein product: CASSGRTGDYGYTF.